The entry that follows covers one TCR beta chain sequence. Its antigen is not known. Trimming cost V 10 bases and J 3 bases; bases outside gene matches: 12. This CDR3 spans 14 amino acids. Germline lookup yields CDR1 ENHRY and CDR2 SYGVKD. PCR primers comprised 60 Vbeta and 13 Jbeta primers. Some clones are missing from TCRdb's copy, which holds only in-frame ones; the method was immunoSEQ multiplex PCR. This sample has around 99,000 clones, with approximately 79% found just once. These data come from a study of cytomegalovirus exposure and HLA in healthy donors. Regarding the study as a whole: Per a prior analysis, the majority of TCR beta V segments were productive roughly 87% or roughly 30% of the time. A later analysis linked a missense DCLRE1C variant to TCR beta V- and J-gene trimming. Beyond CMV serostatus, there was no information to go on about immune exposure.

Sequencing was performed on PBMCs. This TCR was sampled from a woman between 40 and 55 years old in good health and CMV-seropositive. The J gene is TRBJ2-7, the V gene TRBV10-3; TRBD2 aligns across 7 bases. CDR3 coding DNA: TGTGCCACCGGCGGGAGCAGGGAAGACTACGAGCAGTACTTC. Translated: CATGGSREDYEQYF.